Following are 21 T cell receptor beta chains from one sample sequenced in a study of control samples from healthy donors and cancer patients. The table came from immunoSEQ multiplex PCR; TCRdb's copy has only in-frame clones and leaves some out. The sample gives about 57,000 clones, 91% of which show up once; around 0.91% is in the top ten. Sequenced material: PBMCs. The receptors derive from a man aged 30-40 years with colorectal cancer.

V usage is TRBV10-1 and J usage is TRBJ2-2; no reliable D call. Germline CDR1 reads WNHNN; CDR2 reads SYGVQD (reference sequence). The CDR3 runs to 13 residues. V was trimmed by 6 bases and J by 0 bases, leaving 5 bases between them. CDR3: CASSSPNTGELFF. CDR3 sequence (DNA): TGCGCCAGCAGCTCCCCGAACACCGGGGAGCTGTTTTTT.

CDR3 protein: CSAGQGNTEAFF. CDR3 DNA: TGCAGCGCGGGACAGGGAAACACTGAAGCTTTCTTT. This chain connects TRBV29-1 to TRBJ1-1; 9 bases line up with TRBD1. CDR3 length: 12 amino acids. Germline assignment: CDR1 SQVTM and CDR2 ANQGSEA. V lost 7 bases to trimming and J lost 2 bases; unmatched junction nucleotides: 2.

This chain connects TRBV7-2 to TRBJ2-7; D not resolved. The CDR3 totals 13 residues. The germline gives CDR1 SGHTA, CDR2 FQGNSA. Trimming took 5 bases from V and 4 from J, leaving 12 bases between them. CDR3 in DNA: TGTGCCAGCAGCCTTAGCTCTGGATACGAGCAGTACGTC. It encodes CASSLSSGYEQYV.

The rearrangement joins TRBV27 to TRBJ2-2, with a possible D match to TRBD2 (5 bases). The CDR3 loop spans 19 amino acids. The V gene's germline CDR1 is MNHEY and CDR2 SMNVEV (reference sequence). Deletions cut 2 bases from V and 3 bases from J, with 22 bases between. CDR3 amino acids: CASSLTALGLPRDTGELFF. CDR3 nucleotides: TGTGCCAGCAGTTTAACTGCTCTCGGACTCCCGAGGGACACCGGGGAGCTGTTTTTT.

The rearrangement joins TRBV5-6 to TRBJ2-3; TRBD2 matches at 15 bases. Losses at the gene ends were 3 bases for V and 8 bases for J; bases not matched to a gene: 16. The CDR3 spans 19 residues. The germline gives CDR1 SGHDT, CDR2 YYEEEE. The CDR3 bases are TGTGCCAGCAGCTCCACCGGACTAGCGGGGGGGTATTCAATTGGTACGCAGTATTTT. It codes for CASSSTGLAGGYSIGTQYF.

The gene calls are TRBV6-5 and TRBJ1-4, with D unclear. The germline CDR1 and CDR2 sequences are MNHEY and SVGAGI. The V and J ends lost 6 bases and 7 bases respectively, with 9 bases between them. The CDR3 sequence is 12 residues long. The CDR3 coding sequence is TGTGCCAGCAGCCCCCTGGGTGAAAAACTGTTTTTT. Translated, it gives CASSPLGEKLFF.

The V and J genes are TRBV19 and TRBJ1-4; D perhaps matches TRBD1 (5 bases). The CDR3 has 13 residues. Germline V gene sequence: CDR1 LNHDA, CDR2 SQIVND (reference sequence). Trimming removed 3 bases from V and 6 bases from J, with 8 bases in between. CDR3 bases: TGTGCCAGTAGTATTCGAGGGGATGAAAAACTGTTTTTT. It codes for CASSIRGDEKLFF.

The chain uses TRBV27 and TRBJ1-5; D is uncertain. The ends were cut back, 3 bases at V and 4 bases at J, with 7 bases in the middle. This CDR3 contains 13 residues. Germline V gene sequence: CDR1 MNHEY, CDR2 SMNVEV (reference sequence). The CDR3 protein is CASSFGLNQPQHF. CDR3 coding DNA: TGTGCCAGCAGTTTTGGGTTAAATCAGCCCCAGCATTTT.

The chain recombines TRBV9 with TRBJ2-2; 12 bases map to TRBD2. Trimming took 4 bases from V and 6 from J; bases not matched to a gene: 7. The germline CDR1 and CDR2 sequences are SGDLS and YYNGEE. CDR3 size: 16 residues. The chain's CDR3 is CASSRVASGGAGELFF. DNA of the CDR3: TGTGCCAGCAGCCGGGTGGCTAGCGGGGGGGCCGGGGAGCTGTTTTTT.

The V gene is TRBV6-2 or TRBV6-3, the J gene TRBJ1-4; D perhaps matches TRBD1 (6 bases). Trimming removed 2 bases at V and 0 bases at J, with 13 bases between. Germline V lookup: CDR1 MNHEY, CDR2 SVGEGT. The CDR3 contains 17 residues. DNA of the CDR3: TGTGCCAGCAGTTACGAGATCGGGACAACAACTAATGAAAAACTGTTTTTT. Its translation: CASSYEIGTTTNEKLFF.

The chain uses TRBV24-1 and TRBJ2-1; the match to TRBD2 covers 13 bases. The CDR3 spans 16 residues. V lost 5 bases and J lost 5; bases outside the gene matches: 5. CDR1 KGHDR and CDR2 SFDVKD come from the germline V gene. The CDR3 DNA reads TGTGCCACCAGTGGTCCTGGACTAGCGGGGGACAATGAGCAGTTCTTC. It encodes CATSGPGLAGDNEQFF.

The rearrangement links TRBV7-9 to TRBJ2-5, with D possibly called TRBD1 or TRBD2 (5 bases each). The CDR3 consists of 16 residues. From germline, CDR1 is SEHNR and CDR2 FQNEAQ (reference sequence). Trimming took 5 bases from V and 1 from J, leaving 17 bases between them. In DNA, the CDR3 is TGTGCCAGCAGCCCCCCGGGGCGAGAATCCCAAGAGACCCAGTACTTC. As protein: CASSPPGRESQETQYF.

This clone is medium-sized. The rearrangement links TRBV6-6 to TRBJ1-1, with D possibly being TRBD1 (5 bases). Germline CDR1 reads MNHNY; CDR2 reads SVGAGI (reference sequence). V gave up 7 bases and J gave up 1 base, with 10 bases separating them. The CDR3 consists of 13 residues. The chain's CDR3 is CASTETENTEAFF. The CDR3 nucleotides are TGTGCCAGCACCGAGACAGAGAACACTGAAGCTTTCTTT.

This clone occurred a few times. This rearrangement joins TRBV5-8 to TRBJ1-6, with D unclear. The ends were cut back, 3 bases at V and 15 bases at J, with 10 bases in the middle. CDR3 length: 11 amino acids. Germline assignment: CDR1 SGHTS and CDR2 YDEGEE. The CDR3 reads CASSSPGHLHF. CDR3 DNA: TGTGCCAGCAGCTCACCCGGGCACCTCCACTTT. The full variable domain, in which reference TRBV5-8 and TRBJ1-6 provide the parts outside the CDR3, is EAGVTQSPTHLIKTRGQQATLRCSPISGHTSVYWYQQALGLGLQFLLWYDEGEERNRGNFPPRFSGRQFPNYSSELNVNALELEDSALYLCASSSPGHLHFGNGTRLTVT.

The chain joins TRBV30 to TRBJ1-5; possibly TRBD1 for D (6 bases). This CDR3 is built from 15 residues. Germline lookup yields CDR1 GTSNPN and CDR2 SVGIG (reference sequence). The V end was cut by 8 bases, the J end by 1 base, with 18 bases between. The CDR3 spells CAPPRPGASNQPQHF. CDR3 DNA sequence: TGTGCCCCACCTAGGCCAGGGGCGAGCAATCAGCCCCAGCATTTT. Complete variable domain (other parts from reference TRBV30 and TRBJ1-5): SQTIHQWPATLVQPVGSPLSLECTVEGTSNPNLYWYRQAAGRGLQLLFYSVGIGQISSEVPQNLSASRPQDRQFILSSKKLLLSDSGFYLCAPPRPGASNQPQHFGDGTRLSIL.

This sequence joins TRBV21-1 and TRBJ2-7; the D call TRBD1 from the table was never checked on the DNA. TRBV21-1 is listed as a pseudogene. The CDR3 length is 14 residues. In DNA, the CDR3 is TGTGCCAGCATCCTCGGTAGGACAGGTCAAGAGCAGTACTTC. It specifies CASILGRTGQEQYF.

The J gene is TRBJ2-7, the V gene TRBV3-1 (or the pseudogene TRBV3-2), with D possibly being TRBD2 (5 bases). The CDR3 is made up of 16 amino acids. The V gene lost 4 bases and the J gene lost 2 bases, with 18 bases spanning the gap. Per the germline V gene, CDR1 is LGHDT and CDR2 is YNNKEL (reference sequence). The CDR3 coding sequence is TGTGCCAGCAGCCGAACTCCGGGATCCAGTCCCTACGAGCAGTACTTC. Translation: CASSRTPGSSPYEQYF.

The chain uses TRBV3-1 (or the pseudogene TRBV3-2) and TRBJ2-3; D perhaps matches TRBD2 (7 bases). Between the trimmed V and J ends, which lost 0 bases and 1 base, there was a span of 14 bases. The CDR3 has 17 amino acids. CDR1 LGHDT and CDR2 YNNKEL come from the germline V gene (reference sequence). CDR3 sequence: CASSQDLRGRRTDTQYF. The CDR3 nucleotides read TGTGCCAGCAGCCAAGATTTGCGGGGGCGTCGCACAGATACGCAGTATTTT.

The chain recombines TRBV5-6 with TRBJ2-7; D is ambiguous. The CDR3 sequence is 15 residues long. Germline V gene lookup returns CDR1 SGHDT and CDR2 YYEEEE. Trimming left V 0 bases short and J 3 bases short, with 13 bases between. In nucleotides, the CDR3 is TGTGCCAGCAGCTTGGGGCCGTCTCTCGGCTACGAGCAGTACGTC. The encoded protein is CASSLGPSLGYEQYV.

The CDR3 is CASRAGPNTGELFF. DNA for the CDR3: TGCGCCAGCAGGGCAGGCCCGAACACCGGGGAGCTGTTTTTT. The chain recombines TRBV5-1 with TRBJ2-2; D uncertain. V shed 5 bases and J shed 0 bases, with 8 bases lying between them. The CDR3 is 14 amino acids. CDR1 and CDR2 (germline): SGHRS, YFSETQ.

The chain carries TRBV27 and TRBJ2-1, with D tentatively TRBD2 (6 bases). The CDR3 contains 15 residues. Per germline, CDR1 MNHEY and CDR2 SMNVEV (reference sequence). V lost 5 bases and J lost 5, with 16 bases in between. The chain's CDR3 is CASSRPGLAHNEQFF. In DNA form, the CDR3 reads TGTGCCAGCAGTCGCCCGGGACTGGCACACAATGAGCAGTTCTTC.